What follows are 17 T cell receptor beta chains derived from one specimen sequenced in a study of PD-1 blockade in classical Hodgkin lymphoma. Autologous stem cell transplantation was followed by relapse in every patient, and brentuximab vedotin exposure varied. Assay used: immunoSEQ multiplex PCR; TCRdb lists only in-frame clones, some missing. The table includes tens of thousands of clones, 65% to 85% detected once. This specimen was peripheral blood mononuclear cells (PBMCs), taken at baseline. The receptors here all came from a human donor with classical Hodgkin lymphoma.

This clone came up a few times. This chain joins TRBV27 and TRBJ2-5; TRBD1 might be the D (5 bases). With 4 bases removed from V and 1 base from J, the gap between germline ends came to 10 bases. The CDR3 runs to 14 residues. CDR1 and CDR2 from the germline V gene are MNHEY and SMNVEV (reference sequence). CDR3 bases: TGTGCCAGCAGTTCACGACAGCCCCAAGAGACCCAGTACTTC. Protein: CASSSRQPQETQYF.

The rearrangement links TRBV7-8 to TRBJ2-7; D ambiguous. Deletions cut 3 bases from V and 2 bases from J, with 5 bases between. Germline V CDR1 and CDR2: SGHVS, FQNEAQ. The CDR3 extends over 12 amino acids. The CDR3, as DNA: TGTGCCAGCAGCTTTATAACCTACGAGCAGTACTTC. Its translation: CASSFITYEQYF.

This clone was observed a single time. V and J are TRBV11-3 and TRBJ2-1; TRBD2 matches at 9 bases. Trimming at V came to 2 bases and at J to 5 bases, leaving 4 bases not matched to a gene. CDR1 and CDR2 from the germline V gene are SGHNT and YENEEA. The CDR3 sequence is 15 residues long. The CDR3 here is CASSLSLAGNNEQFF. In DNA, the CDR3 is TGTGCCAGCAGCTTATCCCTAGCGGGGAACAATGAGCAGTTCTTC.

The chain recombines TRBV6-4 with TRBJ1-1; tentative D call: TRBD1 (6 bases). There are 14 residues in the CDR3. V shed 3 bases and J shed 10 bases, with 18 bases lying between them. Germline CDR1 MRHNA, CDR2 SNTAGT. For the CDR3, the DNA is TGTGCCAGCAGTGAAGGGGGGGCGGGTTACGGAGCTTTCTTT. Amino acid sequence: CASSEGGAGYGAFF.

This chain joins TRBV6-5 and TRBJ1-1; a weak D match, TRBD1 (6 bases). The germline V gene encodes CDR1 MNHEY and CDR2 SVGAGI. With 7 bases removed from V and 4 bases from J, the gap between germline ends came to 19 bases. The CDR3 is 15 amino acids. The CDR3 is CASINTGRSGTEAFF. Here the CDR3 DNA reads TGTGCCAGCATCAATACAGGGCGCTCAGGCACTGAAGCTTTCTTT.

This chain connects TRBV11-3 to TRBJ1-2; D uncertain. V lost 5 bases, J lost 8 bases, and 24 bases lay in between. CDR1 SGHNT and CDR2 YENEEA come from the germline V gene. The CDR3 contains 16 residues. DNA for the CDR3: TGTGCCAGCAGCCAAGATCTTGGACGGGGAGTAAACGGCTACACCTTC. This translates into CASSQDLGRGVNGYTF. The whole variable domain, remainder taken from reference TRBV11-3 and TRBJ1-2, is EAGVVQSPRYKIIEKKQPVAFWCNPISGHNTLYWYLQNLGQGPELLIRYENEEAVDDSQLPKDRFSAERLKGVDSTLKIQPAELGDSAVYLCASSQDLGRGVNGYTFGSGTRLTVV.

The chain combines TRBV5-6 with TRBJ1-1; D remains ambiguous. Germline V gives CDR1 SGHDT, CDR2 YYEEEE. The CDR3 runs to 16 residues. Trimming shortened V by 3 bases and J by 1 base, and 16 bases separated the two germline ends. CDR3 loop: CASSSPNGLANTEAFF. The CDR3 DNA is TGTGCCAGCAGCTCGCCAAATGGACTGGCGAACACTGAAGCTTTCTTT.

The CDR3 reads CASVINEKLFF. The CDR3, as DNA: TGTGCCAGCGTAATTAATGAAAAACTGTTTTTT. The J gene is TRBJ1-4, the V gene TRBV7-9; D call uncertain. The CDR3 spans 11 residues. The V and J ends lost 8 bases and 4 bases respectively, with 5 bases between them. Looked up from germline, CDR1 is SEHNR and CDR2 is FQNEAQ (reference sequence). Full variable domain (remainder filled in from reference TRBV7-9 and TRBJ1-4): DTGVSQNPRHKITKRGQNVTFRCDPISEHNRLYWYRQTLGQGPEFLTYFQNEAQLEKSRLLSDRFSAERPKGSFSTLEIQRTEQGDSAMYLCASVINEKLFFGSGTQLSVL.

This chain joins TRBV11-3 and TRBJ2-7; 10 bases are shared with TRBD1. V dropped 3 bases and J dropped 4; count of bases not matched to a gene: 3. CDR1 and CDR2 from the germline V gene are SGHNT and YENEEA. The CDR3 totals 14 residues. In nucleotides, the CDR3 is TGTGCCAGCAGCTTCGGGACAGGGGTATACGAGCAGTACTTC. This sequence encodes CASSFGTGVYEQYF.

This clone was counted a single time. The chain employs TRBV5-4 and TRBJ1-2; 7 nucleotides agree with TRBD1. The CDR3 totals 13 residues. Germline CDR1 and CDR2: SGHNT and YYREEE (reference sequence). J lost 5 bases, V lost 3 bases, and 4 bases had no gene match. In DNA form, the CDR3 reads TGTGCCAGCAGCTCGACAGGGTCGTATGGCTACACCTTC. Translated, it gives CASSSTGSYGYTF.

This chain joins TRBV10-3 and TRBJ2-1, with 12 bases lining up with TRBD2. Unmatched junction bases numbered 5, after V lost 0 bases and J lost 8 bases. The CDR3 is 16 amino acids. The germline gives CDR1 ENHRY, CDR2 SYGVKD. The CDR3: CAISESSSGRGDEQFF. In DNA form, the CDR3 reads TGTGCCATCAGTGAGTCCTCTAGCGGGAGGGGGGATGAGCAGTTCTTC.

The chain carries TRBV5-1 and TRBJ2-4; D is possibly TRBD1 (6 bases). Germline values: CDR1 SGHRS, CDR2 YFSETQ. Trimming stripped 2 bases from V and 0 bases from J, with 12 bases between. The CDR3 spans 16 residues. DNA for the CDR3: TGCGCCAGCAGCTTACAGGGATCGACAGCCAAAAACATTCAGTACTTC. Protein product: CASSLQGSTAKNIQYF.

Concerning this clone itself: One end of the junction fails to match germline, which may point to a read error. This chain links TRBV10-3 with TRBJ2-7; the match to TRBD2 covers 8 bases. The CDR3 contains 13 residues. CDR1 ENHRY and CDR2 SYGVKD come from the germline V gene. CDR3 amino acids: CAISERSFSGMNF. For the CDR3, the DNA is TGTGCCATCAGTGAAAGGAGCTTTAGCGGGATGAACTTC.

This chain joins TRBV7-9 and TRBJ2-3; unclear D gene. CDR3 length: 12 amino acids. V was pared by 11 bases and J by 2 bases, with 11 bases between. From germline, CDR1 is SEHNR and CDR2 FQNEAQ (reference sequence). The CDR3 coding sequence is TGTGCCGCCGGCGTCGTCACAGATACGCAGTATTTT. It encodes CAAGVVTDTQYF.

V usage is TRBV5-6 and J usage is TRBJ1-5, with no clear D. The germline CDR1 and CDR2 sequences are SGHDT and YYEEEE. V was cut by 4 bases and J by 1 base, with 9 bases left in between. This CDR3 comprises 14 residues. The CDR3 DNA reads as TGTGCCAGCAGCCCCTCCTACAGCAATCAGCCCCAGCATTTT. Its protein product is CASSPSYSNQPQHF.

The chain employs TRBV4-3 and TRBJ1-2, with TRBD1 identical over 9 bases. There are 15 residues in the CDR3. The J segment lost 6 bases and the V segment lost 4 bases, leaving 9 bases of the junction unmatched. CDR1 and CDR2 from the germline V gene are LGHNA and YSLEER. The CDR3 reads CASSRRQGGVDGYTF. The CDR3 bases are TGCGCCAGCAGCCGGAGACAGGGGGGGGTTGATGGCTACACCTTC.

The rearrangement links TRBV5-6 to TRBJ1-1; a weak D match, TRBD1 (6 bases). Germline V gives CDR1 SGHDT, CDR2 YYEEEE. This CDR3 contains 15 residues. The V and J ends lost 4 bases and 0 bases respectively, with 13 bases between them. In DNA, the CDR3 is TGTGCCAGCAGCGGTTTGGACAGACTGAACACTGAAGCTTTCTTT. Protein product: CASSGLDRLNTEAFF.